The T cell receptor beta chain described here comes from a study of blood T cell repertoires in COVID-19. On the study more broadly: Acute and convalescent COVID-19 specimens originated in the United States, Italy and Spain.

Generated by immunoSEQ multiplex PCR, the TCRdb table keeps only in-frame clones and is missing some. The table includes about 76,000 clones, 80% to 90% detected once. This CDR3 region has 13 residues. Germline trimming cut 5 bases from V and 5 bases from J; bases unmatched to any gene: 4. This TCR was sampled from a man in his fifties with active COVID-19. The sample comprised peripheral blood. The chain employs TRBV12-3 or TRBV12-4 and TRBJ2-5, with 8 bases matching TRBD1. CDR3 coding DNA: TGTGCCAGCAGTCGGGACAGGCACGAGACCCAGTACTTC. It codes for CASSRDRHETQYF.